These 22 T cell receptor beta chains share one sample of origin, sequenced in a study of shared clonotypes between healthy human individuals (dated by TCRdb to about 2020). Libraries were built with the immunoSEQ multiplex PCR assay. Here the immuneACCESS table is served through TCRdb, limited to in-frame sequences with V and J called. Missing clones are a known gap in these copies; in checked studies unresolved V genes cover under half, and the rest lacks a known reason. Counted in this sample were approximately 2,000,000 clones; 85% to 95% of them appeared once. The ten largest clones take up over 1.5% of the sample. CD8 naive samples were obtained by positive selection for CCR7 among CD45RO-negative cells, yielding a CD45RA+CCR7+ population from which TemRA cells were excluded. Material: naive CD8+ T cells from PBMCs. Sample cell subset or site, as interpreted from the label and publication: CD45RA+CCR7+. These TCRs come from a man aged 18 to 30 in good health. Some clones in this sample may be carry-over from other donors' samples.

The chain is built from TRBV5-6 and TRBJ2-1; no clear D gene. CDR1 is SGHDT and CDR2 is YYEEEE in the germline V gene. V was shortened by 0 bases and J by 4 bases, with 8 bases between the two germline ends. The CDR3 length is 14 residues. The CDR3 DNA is TGTGCCAGCAGCTTGGACTACCCTTACAATGAGCAGTTCTTC. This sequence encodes CASSLDYPYNEQFF.

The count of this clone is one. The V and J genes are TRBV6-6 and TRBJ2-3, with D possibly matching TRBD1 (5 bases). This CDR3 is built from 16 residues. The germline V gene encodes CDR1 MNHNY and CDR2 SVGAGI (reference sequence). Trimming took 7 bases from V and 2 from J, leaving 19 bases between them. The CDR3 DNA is TGTGCCAGCAATCCTTGGCAGGGCCATAACACAGATACGCAGTATTTT. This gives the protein CASNPWQGHNTDTQYF.

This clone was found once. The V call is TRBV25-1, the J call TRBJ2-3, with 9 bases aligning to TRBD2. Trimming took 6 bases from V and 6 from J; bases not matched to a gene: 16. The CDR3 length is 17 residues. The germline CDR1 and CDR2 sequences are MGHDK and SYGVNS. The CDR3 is CASRTGPGLAGIDTQYF. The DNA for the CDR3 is TGTGCCAGCAGGACAGGGCCGGGGCTAGCGGGAATCGATACGCAGTATTTT.

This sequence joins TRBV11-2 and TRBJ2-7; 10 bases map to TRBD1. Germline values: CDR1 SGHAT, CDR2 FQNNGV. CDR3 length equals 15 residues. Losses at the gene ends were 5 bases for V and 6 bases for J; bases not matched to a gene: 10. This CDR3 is CASSQGQGDLSEQYF. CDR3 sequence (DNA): TGTGCCAGCAGCCAAGGACAGGGGGACCTAAGCGAGCAGTACTTC.

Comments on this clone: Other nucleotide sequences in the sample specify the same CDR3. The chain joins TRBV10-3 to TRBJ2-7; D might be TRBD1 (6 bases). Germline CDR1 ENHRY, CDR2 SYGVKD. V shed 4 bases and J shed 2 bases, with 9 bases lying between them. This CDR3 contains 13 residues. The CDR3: CAISVGQTYEQYF. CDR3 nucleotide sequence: TGTGCCATCAGTGTAGGACAGACCTACGAGCAGTACTTC.

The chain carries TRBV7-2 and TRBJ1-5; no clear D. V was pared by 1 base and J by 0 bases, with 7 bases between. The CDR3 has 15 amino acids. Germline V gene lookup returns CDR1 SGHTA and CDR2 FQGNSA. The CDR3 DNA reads TGTGCCAGCAGCTTAGTAACGGCTAGCAATCAGCCCCAGCATTTT. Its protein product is CASSLVTASNQPQHF.

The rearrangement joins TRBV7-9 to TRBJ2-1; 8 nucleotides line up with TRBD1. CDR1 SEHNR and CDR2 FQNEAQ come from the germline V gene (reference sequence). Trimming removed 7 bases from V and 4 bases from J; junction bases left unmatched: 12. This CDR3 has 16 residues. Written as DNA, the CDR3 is TGTGCCAGCAACGAGGGGACAGGCCCTTTATACAATGAGCAGTTCTTC. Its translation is CASNEGTGPLYNEQFF.

CDR3 sequence reads: CASSLVRGIYTEAFF. CDR3 coding DNA: TGTGCCAGCAGCTTAGTGAGGGGGATTTACACTGAAGCTTTCTTT. The gene calls are TRBV7-2 and TRBJ1-1, with D possibly being TRBD1 (6 bases). The CDR3 is 15 amino acids. Germline lookup yields CDR1 SGHTA and CDR2 FQGNSA. The V and J ends lost 1 base and 3 bases respectively, with 12 bases between them.

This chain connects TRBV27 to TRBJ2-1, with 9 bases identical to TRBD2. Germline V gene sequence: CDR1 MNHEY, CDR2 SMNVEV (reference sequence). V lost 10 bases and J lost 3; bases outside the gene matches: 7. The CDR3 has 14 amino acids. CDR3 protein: CATFSGSFYNEQFF. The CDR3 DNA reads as TGTGCCACCTTTAGCGGGAGCTTCTACAATGAGCAGTTCTTC.

DNA of the CDR3: TGTGCCAGCAGTGAAACAACCCTCTCCTACGAGCAGTACTTC. This sequence encodes CASSETTLSYEQYF. V gene TRBV2 combines with J gene TRBJ2-7; D remains ambiguous. From germline, CDR1 is SNHLY and CDR2 FYNNEI. V lost 2 bases to trimming and J lost 0 bases, with 8 bases between them. The CDR3 loop spans 14 amino acids.

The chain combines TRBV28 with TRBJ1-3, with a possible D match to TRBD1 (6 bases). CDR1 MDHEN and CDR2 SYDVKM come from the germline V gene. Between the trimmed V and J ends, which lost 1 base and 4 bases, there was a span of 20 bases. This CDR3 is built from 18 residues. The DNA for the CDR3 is TGTGCCAGCAGTTTATTAGGGGGGAGCAGGGAGCGAGGAAACACCATATATTTT. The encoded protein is CASSLLGGSRERGNTIYF.

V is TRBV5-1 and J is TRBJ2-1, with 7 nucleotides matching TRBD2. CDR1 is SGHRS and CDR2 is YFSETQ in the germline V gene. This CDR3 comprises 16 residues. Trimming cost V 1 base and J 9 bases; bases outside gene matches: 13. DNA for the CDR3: TGCGCCAGCAGCTTGAAGGGACTAACTCAGGTGGTTGAGCAGTTCTTC. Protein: CASSLKGLTQVVEQFF.

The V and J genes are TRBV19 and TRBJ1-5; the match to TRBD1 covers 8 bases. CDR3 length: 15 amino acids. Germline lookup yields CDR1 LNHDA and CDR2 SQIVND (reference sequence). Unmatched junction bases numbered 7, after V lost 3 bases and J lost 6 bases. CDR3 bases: TGTGCCAGTAGTATCTCGGGACAGGTCCTTCAGCCCCAGCATTTT. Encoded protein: CASSISGQVLQPQHF.

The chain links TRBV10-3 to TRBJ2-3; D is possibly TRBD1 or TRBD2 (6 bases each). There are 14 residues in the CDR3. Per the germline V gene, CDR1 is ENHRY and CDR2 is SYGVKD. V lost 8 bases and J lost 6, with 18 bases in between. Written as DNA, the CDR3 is TGTGCCATCGCCCCCGTAAGGGGGAGGGATACGCAGTATTTT. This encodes CAIAPVRGRDTQYF.

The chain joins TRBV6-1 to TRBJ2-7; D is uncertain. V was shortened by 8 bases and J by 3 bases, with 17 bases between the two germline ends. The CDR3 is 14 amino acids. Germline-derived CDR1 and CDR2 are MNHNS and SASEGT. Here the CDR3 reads CASGLGLPNYEQYF. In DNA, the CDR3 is TGTGCCAGCGGGTTAGGCCTACCAAACTACGAGCAGTACTTC.

The CDR3 DNA sequence: TGCGCCAGCAGCCAAGTTCCGGGGTCGGGGACTGAAGCTTTCTTT. This encodes CASSQVPGSGTEAFF. V and J are TRBV4-1 and TRBJ1-1; no clear D. V lost 1 base to trimming and J lost 5 bases, with 14 bases between them. The CDR3 spans 15 residues. The germline V gene encodes CDR1 MGHRA and CDR2 YSYEKL.

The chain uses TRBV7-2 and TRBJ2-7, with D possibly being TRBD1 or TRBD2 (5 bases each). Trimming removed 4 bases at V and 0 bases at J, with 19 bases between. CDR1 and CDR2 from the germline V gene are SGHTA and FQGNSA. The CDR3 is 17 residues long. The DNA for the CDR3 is TGTGCCAGCAGCTACGCTCGGGGACCCGGAGGCTCCTACGAGCAGTACTTC. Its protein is CASSYARGPGGSYEQYF.

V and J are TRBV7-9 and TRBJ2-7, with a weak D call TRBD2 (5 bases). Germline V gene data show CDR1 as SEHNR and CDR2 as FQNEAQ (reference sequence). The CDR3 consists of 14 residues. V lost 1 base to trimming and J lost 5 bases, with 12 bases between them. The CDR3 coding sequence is TGTGCCAGCAGCTTAGTCCCCGGAGGCGACGAGCAGTACTTC. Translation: CASSLVPGGDEQYF. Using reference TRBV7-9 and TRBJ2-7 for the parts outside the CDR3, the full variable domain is DTGVSQNPRHKITKRGQNVTFRCDPISEHNRLYWYRQTLGQGPEFLTYFQNEAQLEKSRLLSDRFSAERPKGSFSTLEIQRTEQGDSAMYLCASSLVPGGDEQYFGPGTRLTVT.

CDR3: CASSPRGAVETQYF. The CDR3 DNA is TGTGCCAGCAGCCCCCGGGGGGCCGTAGAGACCCAGTACTTC. The rearrangement links TRBV27 to TRBJ2-5; D might be TRBD2 (7 bases). Germline values: CDR1 MNHEY, CDR2 SMNVEV (reference sequence). This CDR3 is 14 amino acids long. V was shortened by 6 bases and J by 4 bases, with 15 bases between the two germline ends.

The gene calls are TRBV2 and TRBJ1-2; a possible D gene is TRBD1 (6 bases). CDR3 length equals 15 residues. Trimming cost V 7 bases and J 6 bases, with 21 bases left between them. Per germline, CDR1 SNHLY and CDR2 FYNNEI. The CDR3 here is CASIFVPIQGDGYTF. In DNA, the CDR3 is TGTGCCAGCATTTTCGTTCCAATACAGGGAGATGGCTACACCTTC.

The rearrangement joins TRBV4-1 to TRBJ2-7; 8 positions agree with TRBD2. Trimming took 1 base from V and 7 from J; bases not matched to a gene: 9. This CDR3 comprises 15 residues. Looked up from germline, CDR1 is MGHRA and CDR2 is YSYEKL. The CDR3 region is CASSQVPGLGFEQYF. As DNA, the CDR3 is TGCGCCAGCAGCCAAGTGCCGGGACTAGGTTTTGAGCAGTACTTC.

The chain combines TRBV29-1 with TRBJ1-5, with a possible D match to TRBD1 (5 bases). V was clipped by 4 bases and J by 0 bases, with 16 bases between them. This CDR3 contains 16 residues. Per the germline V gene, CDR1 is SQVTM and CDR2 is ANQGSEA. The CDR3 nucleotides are TGCAGCGTTGGTCCCGACAGACCCGTTAGCAATCAGCCCCAGCATTTT. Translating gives CSVGPDRPVSNQPQHF.